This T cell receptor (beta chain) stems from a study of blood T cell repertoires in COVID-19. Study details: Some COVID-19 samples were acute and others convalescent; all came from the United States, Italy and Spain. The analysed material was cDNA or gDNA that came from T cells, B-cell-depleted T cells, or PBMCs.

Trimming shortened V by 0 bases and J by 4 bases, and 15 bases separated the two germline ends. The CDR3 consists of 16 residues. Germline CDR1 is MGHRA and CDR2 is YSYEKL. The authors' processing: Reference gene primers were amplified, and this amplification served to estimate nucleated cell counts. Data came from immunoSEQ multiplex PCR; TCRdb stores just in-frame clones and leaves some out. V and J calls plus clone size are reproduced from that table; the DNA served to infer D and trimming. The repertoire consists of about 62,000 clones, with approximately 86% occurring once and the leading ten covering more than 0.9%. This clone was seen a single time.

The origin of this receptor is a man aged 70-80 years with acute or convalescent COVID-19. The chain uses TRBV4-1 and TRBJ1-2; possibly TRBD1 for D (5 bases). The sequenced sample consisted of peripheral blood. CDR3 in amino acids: CASSQETASVFYGYTF. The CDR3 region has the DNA TGCGCCAGCAGCCAAGAGACAGCTTCCGTATTCTATGGCTACACCTTC.